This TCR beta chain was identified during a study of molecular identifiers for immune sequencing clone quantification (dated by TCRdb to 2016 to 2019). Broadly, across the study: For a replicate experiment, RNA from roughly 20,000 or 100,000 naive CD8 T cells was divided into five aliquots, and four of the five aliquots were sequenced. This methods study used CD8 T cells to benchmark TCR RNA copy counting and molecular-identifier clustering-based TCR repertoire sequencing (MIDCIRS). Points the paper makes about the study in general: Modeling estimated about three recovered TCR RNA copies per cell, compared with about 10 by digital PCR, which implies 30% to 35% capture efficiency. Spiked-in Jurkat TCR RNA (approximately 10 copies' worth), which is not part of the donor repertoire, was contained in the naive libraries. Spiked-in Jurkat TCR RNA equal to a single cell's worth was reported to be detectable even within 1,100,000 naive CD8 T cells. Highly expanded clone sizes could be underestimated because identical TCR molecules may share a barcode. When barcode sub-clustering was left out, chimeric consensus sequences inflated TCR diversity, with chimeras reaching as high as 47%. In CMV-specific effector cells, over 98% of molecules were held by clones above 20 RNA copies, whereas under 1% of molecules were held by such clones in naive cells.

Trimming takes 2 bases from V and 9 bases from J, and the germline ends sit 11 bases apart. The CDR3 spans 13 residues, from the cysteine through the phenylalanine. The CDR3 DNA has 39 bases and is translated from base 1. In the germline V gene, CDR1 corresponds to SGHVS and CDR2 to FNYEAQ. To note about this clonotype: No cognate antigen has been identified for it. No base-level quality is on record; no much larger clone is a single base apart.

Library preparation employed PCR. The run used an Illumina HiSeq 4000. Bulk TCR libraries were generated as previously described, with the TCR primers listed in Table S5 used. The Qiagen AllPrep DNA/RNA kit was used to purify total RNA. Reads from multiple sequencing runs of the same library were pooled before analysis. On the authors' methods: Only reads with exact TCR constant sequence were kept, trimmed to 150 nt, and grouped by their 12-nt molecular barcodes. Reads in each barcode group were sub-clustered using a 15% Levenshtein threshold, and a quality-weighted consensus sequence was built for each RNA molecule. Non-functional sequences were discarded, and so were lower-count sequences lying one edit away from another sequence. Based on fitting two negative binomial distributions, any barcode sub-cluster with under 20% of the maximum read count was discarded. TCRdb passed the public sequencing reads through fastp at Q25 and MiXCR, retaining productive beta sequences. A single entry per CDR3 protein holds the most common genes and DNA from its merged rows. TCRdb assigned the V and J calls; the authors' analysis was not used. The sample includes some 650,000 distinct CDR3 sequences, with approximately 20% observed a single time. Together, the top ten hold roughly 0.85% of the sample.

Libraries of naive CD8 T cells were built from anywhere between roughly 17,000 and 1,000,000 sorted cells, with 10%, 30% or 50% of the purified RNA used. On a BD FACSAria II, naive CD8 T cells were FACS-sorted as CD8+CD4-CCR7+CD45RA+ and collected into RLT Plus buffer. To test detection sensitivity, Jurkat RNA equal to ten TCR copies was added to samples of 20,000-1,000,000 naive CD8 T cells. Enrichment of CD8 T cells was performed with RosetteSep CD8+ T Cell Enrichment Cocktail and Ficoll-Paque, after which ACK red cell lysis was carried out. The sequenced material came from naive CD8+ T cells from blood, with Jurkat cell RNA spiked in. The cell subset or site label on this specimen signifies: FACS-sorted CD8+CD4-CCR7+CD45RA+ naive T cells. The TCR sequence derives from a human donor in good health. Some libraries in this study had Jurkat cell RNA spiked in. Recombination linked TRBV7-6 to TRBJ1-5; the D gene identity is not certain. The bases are TGTGCCAGCAGCTTAAATCCAAACCGGCCCCAGCATTTT. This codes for CASSLNPNRPQHF.